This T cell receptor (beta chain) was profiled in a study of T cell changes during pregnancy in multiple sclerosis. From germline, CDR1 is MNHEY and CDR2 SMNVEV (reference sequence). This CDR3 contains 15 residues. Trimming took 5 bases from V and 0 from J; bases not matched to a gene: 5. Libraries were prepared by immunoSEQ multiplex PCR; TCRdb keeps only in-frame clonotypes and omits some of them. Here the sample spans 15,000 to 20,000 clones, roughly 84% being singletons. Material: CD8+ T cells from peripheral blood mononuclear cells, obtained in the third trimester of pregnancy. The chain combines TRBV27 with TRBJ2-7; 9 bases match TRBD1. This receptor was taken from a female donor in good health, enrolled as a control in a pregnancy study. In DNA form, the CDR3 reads TGTGCCAGCAGTCCACGGACAGGGGCCTCCTACGAGCAGTACTTC. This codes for CASSPRTGASYEQYF.